The entry that follows covers one T cell receptor (beta chain) sequence. Its antigen is currently not known. Base qualities are not at hand, and no much larger clone is one base apart. The data derive from a study of blood T cell repertoires in COVID-19 (dated by TCRdb to about 2020). Study-level background: Samples covering the acute and convalescent phases of COVID-19 were provided by collaborators in the United States, Italy and Spain. The prospective study material was composed of cDNA or gDNA derived from T cells, B-cell-depleted T cells, or PBMCs. Deeply sampled blood TCRbeta repertoires from subjects exposed to, actively infected with, or recovered from COVID-19 were included in the dataset. The repertoires were released in a freely available public database intended as a resource for research on the immune response to SARS-CoV-2. Samples came from the ongoing ImmuneRACE study (first 160 participants) plus 1,254 subjects from 6 global collaborators. The sample metadata nearly always contained a de-identified subject ID, COVID-19 status, age in years and sex. Where HLA class I and class II types were available, the types were taken from metadata supplied by the sample provider, not from assay-based typing.

Findings and caveats that apply to the study as a whole: The quantity of clinical and demographic metadata differed by source and by participant and was supplied without curation.

TCRbeta CDR3 regions were amplified from genomic DNA using the immunoSEQ Assay, a bias-controlled multiplex PCR. Processing in the source paper ran as follows. The number of nucleated cells in each sample was estimated from the amplification of reference gene primers within the assay. To quantify the absolute abundance of each unique TCRbeta CDR3 rearrangement, sequence reads were collapsed and filtered. For each sample, productive Simpson clonality was calculated as the square root of Simpson's diversity index across productive rearrangements. TCRdb obtained this table from immuneACCESS and retained in-frame rearrangements with V and J assigned. These tables miss some clones; where compared with another copy, unresolved V genes account for less than half of the shortfall, and the remainder is unexplained. V, J and clone size were drawn from that table, and D and trimming were deduced from the DNA. The sample contains 75,000 to 90,000 clones, 90% of them found a single time. Clones ranked in the top ten supply about 1% of the sample.

V is shortened by 4 bases, J by 6 bases, and the region joining them spans 9 bases. The CDR3, from cysteine to phenylalanine, totals 12 residues. Just the 36-base CDR3 DNA is kept, in frame starting at base 1. Based on the germline V gene, the CDR1 and CDR2 sequences are SGHTS and YDEGEE. Collaborating institutions collected whole blood in K2EDTA tubes following their own protocols. For TCRbeta analysis, collaborators shipped samples as frozen whole blood, isolated PBMCs, or DNA extracted from either of those sample types. The TCR originated in a woman aged 45-65 years in a cohort sampled during active COVID-19. The sample taken for sequencing was peripheral blood. The receptor chain draws on TRBV5-8 and TRBJ2-3, with the D gene not confidently named. The CDR3 has the sequence CASSVRRDTQYF. The DNA sequence reads TGTGCCAGCAGCGTGAGGCGGGATACGCAGTATTTT.